Shown below are 28 T cell receptor beta chains from a single sample sequenced in a study of blood T cell repertoires in COVID-19. Here immunoSEQ multiplex PCR was the method, and the copy in TCRdb shows in-frame clones only, minus some. The sample contains about 200,000 clones, about nine tenths of which appear only once. The sample consisted of peripheral blood. The receptor set was obtained from a man in his forties or fifties with acute or convalescent COVID-19.

The chain joins TRBV6-5 to TRBJ1-1; TRBD1 might be the D (5 bases). The germline V gene has CDR1 MNHEY and CDR2 SVGAGI. V was cut by 6 bases and J by 0 bases, with 11 bases left in between. This CDR3 region has 14 residues. CDR3 residues: CASRRDGMNTEAFF. The CDR3 DNA reads TGTGCCAGCAGGCGGGACGGAATGAACACTGAAGCTTTCTTT.

The table lists this clone with a few counts. The CDR3 loop is CASSHEAAGEQYF. The CDR3, as DNA: TGTGCCAGCAGCCATGAAGCGGCGGGGGAGCAGTACTTC. V is TRBV3-1 (or the pseudogene TRBV3-2) and J is TRBJ2-7; D is possibly TRBD2 (6 bases). The V gene's germline CDR1 is LGHDT and CDR2 YNNKEL (reference sequence). V dropped 3 bases and J dropped 7 bases, with 13 bases sitting between them. The CDR3 sequence is 13 residues long.

The CDR3 protein is CASSRMLRVTATNEKLFF. CDR3 coding DNA: TGCGCCAGCAGTCGAATGCTGCGGGTTACTGCAACTAATGAAAAACTGTTTTTT. The gene calls are TRBV4-1 and TRBJ1-4, with unresolved D. The germline V gene encodes CDR1 MGHRA and CDR2 YSYEKL. The CDR3 spans 18 residues. Trimming left V 6 bases short and J 0 bases short, with 20 bases between.

The rearrangement uses TRBV27 and TRBJ1-6; 7 bases are shared with TRBD1. Germline V gene sequence: CDR1 MNHEY, CDR2 SMNVEV (reference sequence). V lost 6 bases and J lost 7; bases outside the gene matches: 6. The CDR3 length is 14 residues. CDR3 sequence: CASRTGTKNSPLHF. The CDR3, as DNA: TGTGCCAGCAGGACAGGGACAAAAAATTCACCCCTCCACTTT.

V gene TRBV2 combines with J gene TRBJ1-2; 9 bases match TRBD1. The junction had 5 bases not matched to a gene; V was cut back by 5 bases and J by 4 bases. This CDR3 comprises 14 residues. Germline V gene data show CDR1 as SNHLY and CDR2 as FYNNEI. CDR3: CASSTQGASYGYTF. As DNA, the CDR3 is TGTGCCAGCAGTACACAGGGGGCCTCCTATGGCTACACCTTC.

The chain carries TRBV6-1 and TRBJ1-6, with D possibly TRBD1 on 6 matching bases. The CDR3 is 17 residues long. Germline V gene lookup returns CDR1 MNHNS and CDR2 SASEGT. The V gene lost 2 bases and the J gene lost 4 bases, with 15 bases spanning the gap. CDR3 region: CASSELGALGYNSPLHF. In DNA form, the CDR3 reads TGTGCCAGCAGTGAATTGGGGGCCCTAGGTTATAATTCACCCCTCCACTTT.

V and J are TRBV7-6 and TRBJ1-1; a weak D match, TRBD1 (6 bases). Trimming shortened V by 0 bases and J by 0 bases, and 8 bases separated the two germline ends. CDR1 is SGHVS, CDR2 FNYEAQ, per germline. The CDR3 contains 15 residues. The DNA of the CDR3 is TGTGCCAGCAGCTTAGCACAGGGCATGAACACTGAAGCTTTCTTT. Encoded protein: CASSLAQGMNTEAFF.

This clone was observed a single time. V and J are TRBV5-5 and TRBJ1-1; 7 positions agree with TRBD1. The CDR3 sequence is 12 residues long. Per germline, CDR1 SGHKS and CDR2 YYEKEE (reference sequence). J lost 13 bases, V lost 4 bases, and 10 bases had no gene match. In DNA form, the CDR3 reads TGTGCCAGCAGCATATCCGGGACAGCAAATTTCTTT. It translates to CASSISGTANFF.

The chain employs TRBV2 and TRBJ1-2; 9 positions agree with TRBD1. The trim removed 7 bases at V and 5 bases at J, leaving 8 bases unmatched. Germline V CDR1 and CDR2: SNHLY, FYNNEI. This CDR3 has 14 amino acids. CDR3 coding DNA: TGTGCCAGCATTCAAAACAGGGGGCAATATGGCTACACCTTC. Protein: CASIQNRGQYGYTF.

The chain employs TRBV11-2 and TRBJ2-1; D unclear. The CDR3 sequence is 12 residues long. V was trimmed by 5 bases and J by 9 bases, leaving 11 bases between them. CDR1 SGHAT and CDR2 FQNNGV come from the germline V gene. The CDR3 DNA is TGTGCCAGCAGCAACCTTCTAGTTGAGCAGTTCTTC. Translation gives CASSNLLVEQFF.

V gene TRBV3-1 (or the pseudogene TRBV3-2) combines with J gene TRBJ2-5; maybe TRBD1 (6 bases). CDR1 is LGHDT, CDR2 YNNKEL, per germline (reference sequence). CDR3 size: 14 residues. Trimming removed 4 bases from V and 1 base from J, with 10 bases in between. The CDR3 sequence is CASSLRTAQETQYF. Here the CDR3 DNA reads TGTGCCAGCAGCCTTCGGACAGCCCAAGAGACCCAGTACTTC.

V usage is TRBV6-5 and J usage is TRBJ1-2; the match to TRBD1 covers 12 bases. J gave up 4 bases and V 6 bases, and 3 bases lay outside the gene matches. The CDR3 length is 14 residues. CDR1 is MNHEY and CDR2 is SVGAGI in the germline V gene. CDR3 sequence (DNA): TGTGCCAGCAGGGGGACAGGGGGCATCTATGGCTACACCTTC. This codes for CASRGTGGIYGYTF.

This clone was found once. V usage is TRBV27 and J usage is TRBJ1-4; D gene ambiguous. V lost 6 bases, J lost 8 bases, and 16 bases lay in between. This CDR3 has 14 residues. The germline V gene has CDR1 MNHEY and CDR2 SMNVEV (reference sequence). CDR3 loop: CASSPWAGGEKLFF. CDR3 nucleotides: TGTGCCAGCAGCCCCTGGGCAGGAGGAGAAAAACTGTTTTTT.

This clone was counted only a few times. The gene calls are TRBV19 and TRBJ1-4; TRBD1 matches at 8 bases. Germline V gene lookup returns CDR1 LNHDA and CDR2 SQIVND (reference sequence). CDR3 length equals 14 residues. V gave up 7 bases and J gave up 13 bases; unmatched junction bases: 14. The CDR3 spells CASNSGQVMPGLFF. The CDR3 DNA reads TGTGCCAGTAACTCGGGACAGGTTATGCCAGGACTGTTTTTT.

The V call is TRBV11-2, the J call TRBJ2-2, with a possible D match to TRBD1 (5 bases). This CDR3 has 13 residues. Germline CDR1 is SGHAT and CDR2 is FQNNGV. Trimming removed 1 base at V and 10 bases at J, with 10 bases between. CDR3 coding DNA: TGTGCCAGCAGCTTAGGACCCAGGGCGGAGCTGTTTTTT. This translates into CASSLGPRAELFF. Supplemented by reference TRBV11-2 and TRBJ2-2, the full variable domain reads EAGVAQSPRYKIIEKRQSVAFWCNPISGHATLYWYQQILGQGPKLLIQFQNNGVVDDSQLPKDRFSAERLKGVDSTLKIQPAKLEDSAVYLCASSLGPRAELFFGEGSRLTVL.

The chain couples TRBV29-1 to TRBJ2-1; D might be TRBD2 (5 bases). CDR3 length: 14 residues. V was pared by 4 bases and J by 3 bases, with 13 bases between. CDR1 SQVTM and CDR2 ANQGSEA come from the germline V gene. The CDR3 reads CSVGLRGLYNEQFF. For the CDR3, the DNA is TGCAGCGTTGGTCTCCGTGGACTCTACAATGAGCAGTTCTTC.

The CDR3 reads CASSQGGGPDSPLHF. DNA for the CDR3: TGCGCCAGCAGCCAAGGCGGGGGACCGGATTCACCCCTCCACTTT. The chain couples TRBV4-1 to TRBJ1-6, with a possible D match to TRBD1 (5 bases). V shed 1 base and J shed 8 bases, with 12 bases lying between them. Germline-derived CDR1 and CDR2 are MGHRA and YSYEKL. The CDR3 runs 15 residues.

The chain links TRBV19 to TRBJ2-3; 10 nucleotides agree with TRBD2. The germline V gene has CDR1 LNHDA and CDR2 SQIVND (reference sequence). V lost 0 bases and J lost 0; bases outside the gene matches: 3. There are 17 residues in the CDR3. Written as DNA, the CDR3 is TGTGCCAGTAGTATAGATCTAGCGGGGGCCAGCACAGATACGCAGTATTTT. This encodes CASSIDLAGASTDTQYF.

V is TRBV24-1 and J is TRBJ2-3, with D possibly being TRBD2 (5 bases). V lost 5 bases and J lost 2, with 7 bases in between. Germline V gene lookup returns CDR1 KGHDR and CDR2 SFDVKD. CDR3 size: 13 residues. This CDR3 reads CATSGRLTDTQYF. In nucleotides, the CDR3 is TGTGCCACCAGTGGGAGGCTCACAGATACGCAGTATTTT.

The chain couples TRBV19 to TRBJ1-4, with 7 bases that match TRBD1. Germline V gene data show CDR1 as LNHDA and CDR2 as SQIVND (reference sequence). The trim removed 6 bases at V and 7 bases at J, leaving 8 bases unmatched. The CDR3 contains 14 residues. CDR3 amino acids: CASSRGQLSEKLFF. The CDR3 DNA follows: TGTGCCAGTAGCCGGGGACAGTTAAGTGAAAAACTGTTTTTT.

The chain uses TRBV6-4 and TRBJ1-5; D gene ambiguous. Trimming removed 4 bases at V and 3 bases at J, with 13 bases between. Germline V lookup: CDR1 MRHNA, CDR2 SNTAGT. The CDR3 totals 15 residues. The CDR3 protein is CASSVLRVFNQPQHF. The CDR3 DNA is TGTGCCAGCAGTGTACTTCGGGTCTTCAATCAGCCCCAGCATTTT.

This sequence joins TRBV4-1 and TRBJ1-1; weak D call: TRBD1 (5 bases). V lost 9 bases, J lost 1 base, and 9 bases lay in between. This CDR3 region has 12 residues. Germline CDR1 reads MGHRA; CDR2 reads YSYEKL. The CDR3 sequence is CARRTGNTEAFF. The CDR3 nucleotides read TGCGCCAGGAGAACAGGGAACACTGAAGCTTTCTTT.

This rearrangement joins TRBV19 to TRBJ1-3, with D possibly TRBD1 on 5 matching bases. V lost 6 bases to trimming and J lost 4 bases, with 13 bases between them. This CDR3 contains 14 residues. CDR1 is LNHDA, CDR2 SQIVND, per germline (reference sequence). The CDR3 sequence: CASSTQGAGNTIYF. As DNA, the CDR3 is TGTGCCAGTAGCACCCAGGGCGCCGGAAACACCATATATTTT.

The chain employs TRBV18 and TRBJ1-3; D call uncertain. The CDR3 loop spans 14 amino acids. Looked up from germline, CDR1 is KGHSH and CDR2 is LQKENI. V was clipped by 5 bases and J by 0 bases, with 8 bases between them. CDR3 loop: CASSFGNSGNTIYF. CDR3 DNA sequence: TGTGCCAGCTCATTCGGTAACTCTGGAAACACCATATATTTT.

V is TRBV7-6 and J is TRBJ2-1; tentatively, D is TRBD2 (6 bases). The CDR3 is 18 residues long. The germline CDR1 and CDR2 sequences are SGHVS and FNYEAQ. V gave up 3 bases and J gave up 4 bases, with 22 bases separating them. This CDR3 reads CASSFEPLTGVTYNEQFF. In DNA, the CDR3 is TGTGCCAGCAGCTTTGAACCCTTAACGGGGGTAACTTACAATGAGCAGTTCTTC.

V gene TRBV4-2 combines with J gene TRBJ2-5; TRBD2 matches at 7 bases. Per germline, CDR1 LGHNA and CDR2 YNFKEQ. Unmatched junction bases numbered 8, after V lost 2 bases and J lost 5 bases. The CDR3 extends over 15 amino acids. The DNA for the CDR3 is TGTGCCAGCAGCCAACAAGGGCAGGGAGGGGAGACCCAGTACTTC. It is translated as CASSQQGQGGETQYF.

The CDR3 spells CASIRTGGGETEAFF. In nucleotides, the CDR3 is TGTGCCAGCATTCGGACAGGGGGAGGAGAAACTGAAGCTTTCTTT. The chain uses TRBV27 and TRBJ1-1, with TRBD1 matching 10 bases. This CDR3 has 15 amino acids. Losses at the gene ends were 7 bases for V and 5 bases for J; bases not matched to a gene: 10. Germline lookup yields CDR1 MNHEY and CDR2 SMNVEV (reference sequence).

This chain joins TRBV5-5 and TRBJ1-1; D perhaps matches TRBD1 (6 bases). The CDR3 length is 13 residues. Germline lookup yields CDR1 SGHKS and CDR2 YYEKEE (reference sequence). The ends were cut back, 4 bases at V and 10 bases at J, with 17 bases in the middle. CDR3 sequence: CASSLGTPRVAFF. The CDR3, as DNA: TGTGCCAGCAGCCTCGGGACACCCCGGGTAGCTTTCTTT.